This TCR beta chain originates from a study of blood T cell repertoires in COVID-19. Study-level background: Some COVID-19 samples were acute and others convalescent; all came from the United States, Italy and Spain. Sources were T cells, B-cell-depleted T cells, or PBMCs; the material itself was cDNA or gDNA.

In the source study's methods: For nucleated cells, counts were estimated from reference gene primer amplification. Data came from immunoSEQ multiplex PCR; TCRdb stores just in-frame clones and leaves some out. The DNA was the basis for D and trimming; V, J and clone size are from that table. The table includes around 250,000 clones, 80% to 90% detected once. The CDR3 contains 15 residues. J was trimmed by 1 base and V by 8 bases; bases with no gene match: 8. Germline lookup yields CDR1 MNHEY and CDR2 SVGAGI. The sample was peripheral blood. The V and J genes are TRBV6-5 and TRBJ2-5; 9 nucleotides align to TRBD2. This clonotype originated in a young woman with active or convalescent COVID-19. The CDR3 DNA reads as TGTGCCAGCGGCCGTCTAGCGGGATTCCAAGAGACCCAGTACTTC. It translates to CASGRLAGFQETQYF.